Listed here are 23 T cell receptor beta chains from one sample, sequenced in a study of cytomegalovirus exposure and HLA in healthy donors. The PCR employed 60 Vbeta primers together with 13 Jbeta primers. Clones were read by immunoSEQ multiplex PCR, and TCRdb kept only the in-frame ones, dropping some. The sample yields 100,000 or so clones, 75% to 85% seen once. The material sequenced was PBMCs. The receptors shown here come from a woman aged 50 to 60 in good health and CMV-seropositive.

The V gene is TRBV27, the J gene TRBJ2-1; 11 nucleotides line up with TRBD2. V trimming: 8 bases; J trimming: 5 bases; junction bases outside the gene matches: 8. The germline gives CDR1 MNHEY, CDR2 SMNVEV (reference sequence). This CDR3 region has 15 residues. The CDR3 DNA follows: TGTGCCAGCTCGGTCGGGACTAGCGGAAACAATGAGCAGTTCTTC. It specifies CASSVGTSGNNEQFF.

V and J are TRBV14 and TRBJ1-2; no clear D. Germline V gene sequence: CDR1 SGHDN, CDR2 FVKESK. The CDR3 sequence is 12 residues long. Deletions cut 3 bases from V and 7 bases from J, with 9 bases between. CDR3 protein: CASSHGESGYTF. CDR3 coding DNA: TGTGCCAGCAGCCACGGAGAGAGTGGCTACACCTTC.

The CDR3 DNA follows: TGTGCTAGTGGTTTCGACAGTCTTAATGAAAAACTGTTTTTT. It specifies CASGFDSLNEKLFF. J is TRBJ1-4 and V is TRBV12-5; the D gene is possibly TRBD1 (5 bases). V was trimmed by 3 bases and J by 4 bases, leaving 9 bases between them. CDR3 length: 14 amino acids. Germline CDR1 and CDR2: LGHNT and FRNRAP.

This CDR3 is CAWSGEPRVTGELFF. For the CDR3, the DNA is TGTGCCTGGAGTGGAGAACCGAGGGTCACCGGGGAGCTGTTTTTT. This chain links TRBV30 with TRBJ2-2; D might be TRBD2 (5 bases). The ends were cut back, 1 base at V and 4 bases at J, with 13 bases in the middle. The CDR3 has 15 amino acids. Germline CDR1 is GTSNPN and CDR2 is SVGIG (reference sequence).

The V and J genes are TRBV21-1 and TRBJ2-3; the table gives TRBD2 as D, unverified against the DNA. TRBV21-1 is given as a pseudogene. The CDR3 loop spans 16 amino acids. The CDR3 is CASSKDQRYRTDTQYF. The CDR3 DNA follows: TGTGCCAGCAGCAAAGATCAGAGGTATAGGACAGATACGCAGTATTTT.

This sequence joins TRBV5-4 and TRBJ2-7, with 7 bases matching TRBD1. Germline loops: CDR1 SGHNT, CDR2 YYREEE (reference sequence). This CDR3 has 14 amino acids. Trimming removed 4 bases from V and 3 bases from J; junction bases left unmatched: 7. The CDR3 loop reads CASSLTGANYEQYF. The CDR3 DNA reads TGTGCCAGCAGCCTAACAGGGGCGAACTACGAGCAGTACTTC.

The chain links TRBV28 to TRBJ1-5; D remains unclear. The CDR3 is 17 amino acids. The germline V gene encodes CDR1 MDHEN and CDR2 SYDVKM. V was cut by 3 bases and J by 2 bases, with 17 bases left in between. CDR3 bases: TGTGCCAGCAGTTTGGTCGAGTTCACGCGGGGCAATCAGCCCCAGCATTTT. Its translation is CASSLVEFTRGNQPQHF.

This clone was recorded a few times. The chain couples TRBV2 to TRBJ2-3, with D unresolved. The CDR3 is 13 amino acids. Germline V gene data show CDR1 as SNHLY and CDR2 as FYNNEI. V lost 6 bases to trimming and J lost 5 bases, with 12 bases between them. CDR3 coding DNA: TGTGCCAGCAGCGAGCTAGAGGTAGATACGCAGTATTTT. This sequence encodes CASSELEVDTQYF.

The chain uses TRBV19 and TRBJ1-2; 10 bases align to TRBD1. With 3 bases clipped from V and 2 bases from J, the junction kept 12 bases outside the gene matches. The CDR3 is 18 residues long. Germline V gives CDR1 LNHDA, CDR2 SQIVND (reference sequence). This chain's CDR3 is CASSIGAIGTGENYGYTF. The CDR3 nucleotides are TGTGCCAGTAGTATTGGCGCGATAGGGACAGGGGAGAACTATGGCTACACCTTC. Complete variable domain (other parts from reference TRBV19 and TRBJ1-2): DGGITQSPKYLFRKEGQNVTLSCEQNLNHDAMYWYRQDPGQGLRLIYYSQIVNDFQKGDIAEGYSVSREKKESFPLTVTSAQKNPTAFYLCASSIGAIGTGENYGYTFGSGTRLTVV.

The rearrangement joins TRBV11-2 to TRBJ2-3; 10 positions match TRBD1. The germline V gene encodes CDR1 SGHAT and CDR2 FQNNGV. This CDR3 contains 15 residues. V shed 5 bases and J 5 bases; nucleotides not matched to a gene: 7. The CDR3 sequence: CASSAPGQGIDTQYF. In nucleotides, the CDR3 is TGTGCCAGCAGCGCCCCGGGACAGGGGATAGATACGCAGTATTTT.

This clone was seen more than once but under ten times. The chain links TRBV11-2 to TRBJ2-5; the match to TRBD1 covers 12 bases. The J call may not be correct, given that the DNA end is closer to TRBJ2-7. Germline-derived CDR1 and CDR2 are SGHAT and FQNNGV. The CDR3 contains 16 residues. The CDR3 loop is CASSLVRDRGQYEQYF. The CDR3 DNA reads TGTGCCAGCAGCTTAGTGCGGGACAGGGGGCAATACGAGCAGTACTTC.

A word on this clone: Sequence at one end of the junction differs from germline and may be a read error. This sequence joins TRBV7-9 and TRBJ1-2; a weak D match, TRBD1 (5 bases). This CDR3 spans 17 amino acids. Germline lookup yields CDR1 SEHNR and CDR2 FQNEAQ (reference sequence). The CDR3 protein is CSSSGGVGISINYGYTF. The DNA of the CDR3 is TGTTCCAGCAGCGGAGGGGTAGGGATAAGTATTAACTATGGCTACACCTTC.

The chain employs TRBV7-9 and TRBJ1-1; D gene uncertain. V lost 1 base, J lost 6 bases, and 6 bases lay in between. This CDR3 is built from 12 residues. Germline values: CDR1 SEHNR, CDR2 FQNEAQ (reference sequence). CDR3 nucleotides: TGTGCCAGCAGCTTAGGACACCCTGAAGCTTTCTTT. As protein: CASSLGHPEAFF.

The V gene is TRBV18, the J gene TRBJ1-2; possibly TRBD1 for D (5 bases). Germline V CDR1 and CDR2: KGHSH, LQKENI. V was clipped by 0 bases and J by 2 bases, with 13 bases between them. CDR3 length: 16 amino acids. The CDR3: CASSPPEGRANYGYTF. Written as DNA, the CDR3 is TGTGCCAGCTCACCACCGGAGGGGAGGGCCAACTATGGCTACACCTTC.

The chain links TRBV25-1 to TRBJ1-1; 7 nucleotides agree with TRBD1. The CDR3 contains 14 residues. Germline V CDR1 and CDR2: MGHDK, SYGVNS. V gave up 4 bases and J gave up 4 bases; unmatched junction bases: 6. Here the CDR3 DNA reads TGTGCCAGCAGTGCAACATCAGGGGGCACTGAAGCTTTCTTT. It is translated as CASSATSGGTEAFF.

This chain uses TRBV4-2 with TRBJ2-7; 9 bases map to TRBD2. Germline CDR1 is LGHNA and CDR2 is YNFKEQ. The CDR3 is made up of 16 amino acids. The J segment lost 2 bases and the V segment lost 0 bases, leaving 5 bases of the junction unmatched. The CDR3 coding sequence is TGTGCCAGCAGCCAAGATCTTCGCGGGAGGGCCTACGAGCAGTACTTC. Translating gives CASSQDLRGRAYEQYF.

J is TRBJ1-1 and V is TRBV10-3, with D possibly matching TRBD1 (6 bases). The CDR3 extends over 16 amino acids. The V gene lost 7 bases and the J gene lost 3 bases, with 21 bases spanning the gap. Germline-derived CDR1 and CDR2 are ENHRY and SYGVKD. The CDR3 coding sequence is TGTGCCATCACCCTCACTCAGGGCAGGGGCCACACTGAAGCTTTCTTT. It is translated as CAITLTQGRGHTEAFF.

The V call is TRBV5-1, the J call TRBJ2-2; D not resolved. CDR3 length: 16 amino acids. Looked up from germline, CDR1 is SGHRS and CDR2 is YFSETQ. V was cut by 0 bases and J by 4 bases, with 13 bases left in between. CDR3 in DNA: TGCGCCAGCAGCTTGGGGGCCCCCGGAAGCACCGGGGAGCTGTTTTTT. Translated, it gives CASSLGAPGSTGELFF.

For the CDR3, the DNA is TGTGCCACCAGCAGAGATGGGGCGCGCTACGAGCAGTACTTC. Encoded protein: CATSRDGARYEQYF. The rearrangement links TRBV15 to TRBJ2-7; D possibly corresponds to TRBD1 (5 bases). This CDR3 spans 14 amino acids. CDR1 and CDR2 from the germline V gene are LNHNV and YYDKDF (reference sequence). V was shortened by 0 bases and J by 3 bases, with 9 bases between the two germline ends.

The rearrangement uses TRBV10-3 and TRBJ2-1; 9 bases fit TRBD2. Trimming took 7 bases from V and 8 from J; bases not matched to a gene: 12. This CDR3 region has 15 residues. Germline assignment: CDR1 ENHRY and CDR2 SYGVKD. The chain's CDR3 is CAINSDSGRSDEQFF. Written as DNA, the CDR3 is TGTGCCATCAATTCTGATAGCGGGAGAAGCGATGAGCAGTTCTTC.

This clone is classed as medium-sized. The chain couples TRBV6-1 to TRBJ2-7, with a tentative D call TRBD1 (5 bases). The CDR3 consists of 13 residues. From germline, CDR1 is MNHNS and CDR2 SASEGT. Trimming left V 9 bases short and J 5 bases short, with 17 bases between. The CDR3, as DNA: TGTGCCAGTAGACAGCTTCCCCCCAACGAGCAGTACTTC. Its protein product is CASRQLPPNEQYF.

In its sample, this clone was seen a few times. This chain uses TRBV5-4 with TRBJ2-1; TRBD2 agrees at 12 bases. The CDR3 is 14 amino acids. Germline V CDR1 and CDR2: SGHNT, YYREEE (reference sequence). Losses at the gene ends were 9 bases for V and 5 bases for J; bases not matched to a gene: 6. DNA for the CDR3: TGTGCCATCTCTAGCGGGAGGGATCACAATGAGCAGTTCTTC. Protein sequence: CAISSGRDHNEQFF.

The count of this clone is one. The rearrangement joins TRBV2 to TRBJ2-7; 9 bases agree with TRBD1. V shed 7 bases and J 6 bases; nucleotides not matched to a gene: 7. The germline CDR1 and CDR2 sequences are SNHLY and FYNNEI. This CDR3 is built from 13 residues. This chain's CDR3 is CASTSGQGREQYF. The CDR3, as DNA: TGTGCCAGCACCTCGGGACAGGGACGCGAGCAGTACTTC. Drawing the rest from reference TRBV2 and TRBJ2-7, the complete variable domain is EPEVTQTPSHQVTQMGQEVILRCVPISNHLYFYWYRQILGQKVEFLVSFYNNEISEKSEIFDDQFSVERPDGSNFTLKIRSTKLEDSAMYFCASTSGQGREQYFGPGTRLTVT.